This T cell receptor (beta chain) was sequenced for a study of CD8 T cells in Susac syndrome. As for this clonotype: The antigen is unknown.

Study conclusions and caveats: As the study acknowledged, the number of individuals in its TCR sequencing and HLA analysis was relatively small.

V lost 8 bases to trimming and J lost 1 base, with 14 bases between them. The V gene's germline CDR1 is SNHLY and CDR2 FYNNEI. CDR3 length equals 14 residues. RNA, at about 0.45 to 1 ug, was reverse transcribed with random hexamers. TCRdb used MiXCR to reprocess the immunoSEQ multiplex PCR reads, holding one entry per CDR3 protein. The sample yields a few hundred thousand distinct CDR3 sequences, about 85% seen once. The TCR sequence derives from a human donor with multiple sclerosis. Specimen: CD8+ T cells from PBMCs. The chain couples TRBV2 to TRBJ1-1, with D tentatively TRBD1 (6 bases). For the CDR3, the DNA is TGTGCCAGCGGACGACAGGCAACGAACACTGAAGCTTTCTTT. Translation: CASGRQATNTEAFF.